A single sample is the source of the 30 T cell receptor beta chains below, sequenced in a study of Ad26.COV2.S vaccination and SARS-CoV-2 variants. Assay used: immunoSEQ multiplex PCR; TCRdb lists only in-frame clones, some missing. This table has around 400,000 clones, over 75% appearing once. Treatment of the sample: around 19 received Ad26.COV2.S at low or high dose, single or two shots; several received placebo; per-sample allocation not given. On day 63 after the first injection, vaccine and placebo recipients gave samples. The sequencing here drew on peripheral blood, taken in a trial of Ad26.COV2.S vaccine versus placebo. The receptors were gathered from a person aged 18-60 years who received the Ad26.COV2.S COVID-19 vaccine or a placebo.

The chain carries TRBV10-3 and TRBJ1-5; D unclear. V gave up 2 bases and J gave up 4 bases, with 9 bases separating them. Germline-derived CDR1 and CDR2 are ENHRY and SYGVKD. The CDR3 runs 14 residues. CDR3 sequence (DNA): TGTGCCATCAGTGAGACGGGAAGAAATCAGCCCCAGCATTTT. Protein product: CAISETGRNQPQHF.

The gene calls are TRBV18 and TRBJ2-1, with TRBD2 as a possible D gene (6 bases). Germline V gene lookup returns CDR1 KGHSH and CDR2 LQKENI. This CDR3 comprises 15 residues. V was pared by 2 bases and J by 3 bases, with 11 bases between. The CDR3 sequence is CASSPGATSYNEQFF. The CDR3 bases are TGTGCCAGCTCACCAGGGGCGACTAGCTACAATGAGCAGTTCTTC.

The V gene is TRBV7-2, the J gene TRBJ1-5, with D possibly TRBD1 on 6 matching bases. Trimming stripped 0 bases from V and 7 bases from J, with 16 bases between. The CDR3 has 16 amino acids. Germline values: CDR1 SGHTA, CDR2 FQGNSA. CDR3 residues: CASSLAAGVPRQPQHF. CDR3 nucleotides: TGTGCCAGCAGCTTAGCCGCAGGGGTTCCGCGGCAGCCCCAGCATTTT.

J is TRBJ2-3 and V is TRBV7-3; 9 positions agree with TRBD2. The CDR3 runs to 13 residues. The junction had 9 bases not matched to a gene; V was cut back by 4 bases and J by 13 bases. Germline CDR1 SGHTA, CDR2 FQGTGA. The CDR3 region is CASSSGLSGGKYF. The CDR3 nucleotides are TGTGCCAGCAGCTCCGGGCTTAGCGGGGGAAAGTATTTT.

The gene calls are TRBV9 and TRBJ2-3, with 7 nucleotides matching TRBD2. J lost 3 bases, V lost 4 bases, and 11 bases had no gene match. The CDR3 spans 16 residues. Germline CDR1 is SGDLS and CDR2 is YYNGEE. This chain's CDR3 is CASSQGGIGRTDTQYF. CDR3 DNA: TGTGCCAGCAGCCAAGGCGGGATCGGGAGGACAGATACGCAGTATTTT.

This chain's CDR3 is CASSDIFGHGDQPQHF. CDR3 bases: TGTGCCAGCAGTGATATATTCGGACATGGGGATCAGCCCCAGCATTTT. The rearrangement links TRBV25-1 to TRBJ1-5; D perhaps matches TRBD1 (5 bases). Germline assignment: CDR1 MGHDK and CDR2 SYGVNS. The length of the CDR3 is 16 residues. V was clipped by 3 bases and J by 5 bases, with 17 bases between them.

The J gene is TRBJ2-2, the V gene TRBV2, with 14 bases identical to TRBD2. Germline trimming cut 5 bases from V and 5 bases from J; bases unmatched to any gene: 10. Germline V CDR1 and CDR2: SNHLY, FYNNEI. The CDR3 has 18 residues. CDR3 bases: TGTGCCAGCAGTTTGACGGGACTAGCGGGAGTAGGAACCGGGGAGCTGTTTTTT. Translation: CASSLTGLAGVGTGELFF.

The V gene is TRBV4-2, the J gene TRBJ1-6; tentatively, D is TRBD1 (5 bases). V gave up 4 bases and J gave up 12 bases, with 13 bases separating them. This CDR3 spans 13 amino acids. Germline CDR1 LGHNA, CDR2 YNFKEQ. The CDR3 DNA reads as TGTGCCAGCAGCCCTGGGGCCAGAGGACCCCTCCACTTT. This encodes CASSPGARGPLHF.

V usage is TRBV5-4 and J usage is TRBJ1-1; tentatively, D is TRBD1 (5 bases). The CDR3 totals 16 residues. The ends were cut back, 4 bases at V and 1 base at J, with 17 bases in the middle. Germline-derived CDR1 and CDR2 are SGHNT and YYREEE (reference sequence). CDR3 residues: CASSPRRGMTNTEAFF. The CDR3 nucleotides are TGTGCCAGCAGCCCGCGGCGGGGGATGACGAACACTGAAGCTTTCTTT.

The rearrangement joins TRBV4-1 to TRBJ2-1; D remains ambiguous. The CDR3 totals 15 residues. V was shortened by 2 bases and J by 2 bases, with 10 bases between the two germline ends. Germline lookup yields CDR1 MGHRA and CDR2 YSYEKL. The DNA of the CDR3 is TGCGCCAGCAGCCAAATTGCGTACACCTACAATGAGCAGTTCTTC. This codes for CASSQIAYTYNEQFF.

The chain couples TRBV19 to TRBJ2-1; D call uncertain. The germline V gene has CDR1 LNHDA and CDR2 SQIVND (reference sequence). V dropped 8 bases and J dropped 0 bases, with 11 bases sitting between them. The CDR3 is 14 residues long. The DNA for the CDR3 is TGTGCCAGTCGACACACCGGCTCCTACAATGAGCAGTTCTTC. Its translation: CASRHTGSYNEQFF.

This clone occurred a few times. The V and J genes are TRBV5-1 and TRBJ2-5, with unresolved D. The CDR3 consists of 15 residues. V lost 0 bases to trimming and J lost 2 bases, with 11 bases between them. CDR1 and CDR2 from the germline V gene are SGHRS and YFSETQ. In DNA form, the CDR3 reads TGCGCCAGCAGCTTGGCAGGACCCCCTCAAGAGACCCAGTACTTC. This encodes CASSLAGPPQETQYF.

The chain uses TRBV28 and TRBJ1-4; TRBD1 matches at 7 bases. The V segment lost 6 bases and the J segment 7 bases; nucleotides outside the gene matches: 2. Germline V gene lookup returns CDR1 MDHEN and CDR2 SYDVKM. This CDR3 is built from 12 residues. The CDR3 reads CASRGQAEKLFF. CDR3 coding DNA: TGTGCCAGCAGAGGACAGGCTGAAAAACTGTTTTTT.

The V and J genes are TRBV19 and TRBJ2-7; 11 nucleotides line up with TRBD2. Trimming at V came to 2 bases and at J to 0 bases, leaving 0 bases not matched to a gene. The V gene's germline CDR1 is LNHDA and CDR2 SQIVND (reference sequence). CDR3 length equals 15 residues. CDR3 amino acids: CASSITSGGSYEQYF. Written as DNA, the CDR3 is TGTGCCAGTAGTATAACTAGCGGGGGCTCCTACGAGCAGTACTTC.

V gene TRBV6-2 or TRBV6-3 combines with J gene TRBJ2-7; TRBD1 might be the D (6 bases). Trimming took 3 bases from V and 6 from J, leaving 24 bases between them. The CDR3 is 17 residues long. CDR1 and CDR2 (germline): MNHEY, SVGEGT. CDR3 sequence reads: CASSYRVGRETGFEQYF. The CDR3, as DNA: TGTGCCAGCAGTTATCGAGTCGGGCGAGAAACAGGGTTCGAGCAGTACTTC.

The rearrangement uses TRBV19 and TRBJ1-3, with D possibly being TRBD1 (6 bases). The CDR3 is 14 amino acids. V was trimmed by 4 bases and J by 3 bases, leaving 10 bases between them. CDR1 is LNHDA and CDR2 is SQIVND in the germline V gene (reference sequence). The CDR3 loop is CASSRRQDGNTIYF. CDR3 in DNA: TGTGCCAGTAGTAGAAGACAGGATGGAAACACCATATATTTT.

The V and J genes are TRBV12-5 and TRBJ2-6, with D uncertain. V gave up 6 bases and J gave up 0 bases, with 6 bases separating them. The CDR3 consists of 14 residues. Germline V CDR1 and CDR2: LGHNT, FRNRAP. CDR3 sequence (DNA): TGTGCTAGTGGGCCCATCTCTGGGGCCAACGTCCTGACTTTC. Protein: CASGPISGANVLTF.

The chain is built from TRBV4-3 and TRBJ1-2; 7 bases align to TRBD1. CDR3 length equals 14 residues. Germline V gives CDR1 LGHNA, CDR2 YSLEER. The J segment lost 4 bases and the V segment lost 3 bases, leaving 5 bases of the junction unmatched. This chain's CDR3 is CASSHVGTVYGYTF. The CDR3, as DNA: TGCGCCAGCAGCCACGTCGGGACAGTCTATGGCTACACCTTC.

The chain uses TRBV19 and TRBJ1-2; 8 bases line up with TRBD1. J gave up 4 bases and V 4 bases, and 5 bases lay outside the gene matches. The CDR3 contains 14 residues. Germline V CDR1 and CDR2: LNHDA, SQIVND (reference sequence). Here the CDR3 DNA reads TGTGCCAGTAGTAACCTACAGGGGGTCTATGGCTACACCTTC. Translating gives CASSNLQGVYGYTF.

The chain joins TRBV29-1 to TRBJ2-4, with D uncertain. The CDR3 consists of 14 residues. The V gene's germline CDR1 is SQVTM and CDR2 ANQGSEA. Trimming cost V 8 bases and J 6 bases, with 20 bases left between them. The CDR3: CSSDGYPTANIQYF. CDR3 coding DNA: TGCAGCTCTGATGGGTACCCCACAGCAAACATTCAGTACTTC.

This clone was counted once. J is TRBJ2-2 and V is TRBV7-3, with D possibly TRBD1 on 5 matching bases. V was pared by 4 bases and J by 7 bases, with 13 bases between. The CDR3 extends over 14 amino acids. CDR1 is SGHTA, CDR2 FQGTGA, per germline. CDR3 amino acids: CASSSRVYGGELFF. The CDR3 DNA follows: TGTGCCAGCAGCTCCAGGGTTTATGGCGGGGAGCTGTTTTTT.

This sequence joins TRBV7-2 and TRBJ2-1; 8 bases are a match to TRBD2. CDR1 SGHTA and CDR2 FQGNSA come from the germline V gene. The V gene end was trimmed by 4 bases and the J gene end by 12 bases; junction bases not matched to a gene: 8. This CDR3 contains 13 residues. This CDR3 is CASSSRGSGMQFF. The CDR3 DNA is TGTGCCAGCAGCTCACGAGGTAGCGGGATGCAGTTCTTC.

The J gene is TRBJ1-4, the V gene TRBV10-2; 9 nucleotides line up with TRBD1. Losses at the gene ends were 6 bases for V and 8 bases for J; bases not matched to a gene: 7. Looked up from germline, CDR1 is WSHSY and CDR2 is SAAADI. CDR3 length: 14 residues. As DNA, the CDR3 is TGCGCCAGCAGGCGCGGGACAGGGCCCGAAAAACTGTTTTTT. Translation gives CASRRGTGPEKLFF.

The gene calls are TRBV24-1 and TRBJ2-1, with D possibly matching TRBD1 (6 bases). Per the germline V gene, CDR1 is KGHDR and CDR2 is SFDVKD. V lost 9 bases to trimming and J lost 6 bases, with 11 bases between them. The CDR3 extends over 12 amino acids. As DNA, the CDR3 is TGTGCCACCCGGACAGCTACCAATGAGCAGTTCTTC. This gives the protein CATRTATNEQFF.

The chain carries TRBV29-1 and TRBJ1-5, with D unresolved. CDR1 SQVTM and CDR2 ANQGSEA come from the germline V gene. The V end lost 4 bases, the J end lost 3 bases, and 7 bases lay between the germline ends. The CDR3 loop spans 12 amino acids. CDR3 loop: CSVGTNNQPQHF. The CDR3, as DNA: TGCAGCGTTGGGACCAACAATCAGCCCCAGCATTTT.

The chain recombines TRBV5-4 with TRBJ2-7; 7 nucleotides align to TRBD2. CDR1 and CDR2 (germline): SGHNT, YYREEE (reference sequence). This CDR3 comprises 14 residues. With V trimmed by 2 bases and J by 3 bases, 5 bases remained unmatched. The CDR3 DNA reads TGTGCCAGCAGCTTTTGGGGGGGAGGCTACGAGCAGTACTTC. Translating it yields CASSFWGGGYEQYF.

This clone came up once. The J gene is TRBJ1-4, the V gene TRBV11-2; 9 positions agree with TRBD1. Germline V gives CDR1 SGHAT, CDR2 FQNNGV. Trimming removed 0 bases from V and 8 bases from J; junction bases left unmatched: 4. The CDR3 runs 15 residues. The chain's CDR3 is CASSLEGTGLEKLFF. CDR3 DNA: TGTGCCAGCAGCTTAGAGGGGACAGGGCTGGAAAAACTGTTTTTT.

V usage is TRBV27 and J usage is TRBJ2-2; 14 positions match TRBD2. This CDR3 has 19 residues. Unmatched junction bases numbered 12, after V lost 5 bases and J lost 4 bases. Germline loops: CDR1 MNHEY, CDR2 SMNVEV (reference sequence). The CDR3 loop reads CASSLKTSGRGPGTGELFF. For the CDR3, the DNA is TGTGCCAGCAGTCTAAAGACTAGCGGGAGGGGTCCCGGCACCGGGGAGCTGTTTTTT.

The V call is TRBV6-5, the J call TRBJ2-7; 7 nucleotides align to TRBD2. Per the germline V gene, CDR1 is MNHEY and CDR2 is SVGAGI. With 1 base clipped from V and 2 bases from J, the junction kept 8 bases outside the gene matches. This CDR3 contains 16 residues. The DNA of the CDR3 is TGTGCCAGCAGTTACTTTGGGACTACAAATCCCTACGAGCAGTACTTC. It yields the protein CASSYFGTTNPYEQYF.

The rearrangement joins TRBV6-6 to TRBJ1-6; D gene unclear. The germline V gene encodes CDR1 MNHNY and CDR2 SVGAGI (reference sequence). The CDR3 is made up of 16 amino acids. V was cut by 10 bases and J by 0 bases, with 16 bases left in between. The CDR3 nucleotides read TGTGCCACCGTGGTTTCGGGGAGCTCCTATAATTCACCCCTCCACTTT. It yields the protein CATVVSGSSYNSPLHF.